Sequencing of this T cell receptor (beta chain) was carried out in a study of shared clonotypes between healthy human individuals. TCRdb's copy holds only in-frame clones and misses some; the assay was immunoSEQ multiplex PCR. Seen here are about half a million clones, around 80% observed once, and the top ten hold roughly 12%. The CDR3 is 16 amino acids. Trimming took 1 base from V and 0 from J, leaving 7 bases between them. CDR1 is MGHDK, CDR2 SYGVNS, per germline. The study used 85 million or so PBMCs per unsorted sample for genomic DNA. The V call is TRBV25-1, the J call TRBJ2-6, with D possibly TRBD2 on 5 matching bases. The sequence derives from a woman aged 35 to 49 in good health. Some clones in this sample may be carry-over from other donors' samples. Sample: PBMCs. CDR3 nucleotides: TGTGCCAGCAGTGAATTGGACTTCTCTGGGGCCAACGTCCTGACTTTC. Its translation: CASSELDFSGANVLTF. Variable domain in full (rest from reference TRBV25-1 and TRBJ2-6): EADIYQTPRYLVIGTGKKITLECSQTMGHDKMYWYQQDPGMELHLIHYSYGVNSTEKGDLSSESTVSRIRTEHFPLTLESARPSHTSQYLCASSELDFSGANVLTFGAGSRLTVL.